A selection of T cell receptor beta chains follows, all from one sample in a study of vaccination and CD4 T cells after COVID-19. TCRdb processed the PCR reads anew with MiXCR; each CDR3 protein has one entry. The table includes 15,000 to 25,000 distinct CDR3 sequences, around 42% detected once. The antigens these receptors bind are not known. Sequencing was done on a sample of cultured CD4+ T cells from blood. The receptors stem from a human donor with COVID-19. The CDR3 runs from the conserved cysteine through the conserved F or W. D genes are given only for firm matches. Only some rows state a clone size, as once, few, many or a class for expanded clones.

d_call j_call v_call clone_size cdr3_nt cdr3_aa
TRBD1 TRBJ1-6 TRBV15 few TGTGCCACCAGTTGGGACAGGGGTAATTCACCCCTCCACTTT CATSWDRGNSPLHF
TRBD1 TRBJ2-7 TRBV28 - TGTGCCAGCAGTTTTGTCCAGGGGGCGCAGGGAGTCCTCTACGAGCAGTACTTC CASSFVQGAQGVLYEQYF
TRBD2 TRBJ2-7 TRBV6-1 - TGTGCCAGCAACCCGGGGGGATACGAGCAGTACTTC CASNPGGYEQYF
- TRBJ2-5 TRBV11-3 few TGTGCCAGCAGCCCCCCCCGGGGGACCCAGTACTTC CASSPPRGTQYF
- TRBJ2-6 TRBV28 - TGTGCCAGCAGCGGATTGTCGGGGCTTAGATCGGCCAACGTCCTGACTTTC CASSGLSGLRSANVLTF
- TRBJ2-3 TRBV20-1 - TGCAGTGCTAGCGGGGGGACAACTAGCACAGATACGCAGTATTTT CSASGGTTSTDTQYF
- TRBJ2-3 TRBV27 - TGTGCCAGCAGTTCCATCCAAGCAGATACGCAGTATTTT CASSSIQADTQYF
- TRBJ2-7 TRBV11-2 - TGTGCCAGCAGCATCGGTTACGAGCAGTACTTC CASSIGYEQYF
TRBD1 TRBJ1-1 TRBV6-1 - TGTGCCAGCAGCCCGGGGACAGGGAACACTGAAGCTTTCTTT CASSPGTGNTEAFF
- TRBJ1-2 TRBV20-1 - TGCAGTGCTAGAGGACAGCCCCAAGGTAATGGCTACACCTTC CSARGQPQGNGYTF
- TRBJ1-2 TRBV27 few TGTGCCAGCCGGGGGGACTCCACCTATGGCTACACCTTC CASRGDSTYGYTF
- TRBJ1-5 TRBV10-1 - TGCGCCAGTCCACATCAGCCCCAGCATTTT CASPHQPQHF
- TRBJ1-5 TRBV20-1 - TGCAGTGCTAGAGATCGGTGGGATCAGCCCCAGCATTTT CSARDRWDQPQHF
TRBD2 TRBJ2-7 TRBV12-3/TRBV12-4 - TGTGCCAGCAGAACTAGCGGAAGCTCCTACGAGCAGTACTTC CASRTSGSSYEQYF
- TRBJ1-6 TRBV6-1 medium-sized TGTGCCAGCAGGGACATTTCACCCCTCCACTTT CASRDISPLHF
- TRBJ2-3 TRBV7-2 - TGTGCCAGCAGCTTGCCTGTCCCAGATACGCAGTATTTT CASSLPVPDTQYF
- TRBJ2-6 TRBV19 - TGTGCCAGTAGTATTGGACGGAGCTCTGGGGCCAACGTCCTGACTTTC CASSIGRSSGANVLTF
- TRBJ1-2 TRBV11-3 - TGTGCCAGCAGCTTAAGTTCCAGCTATGGCTACACCTTC CASSLSSSYGYTF
TRBD1 TRBJ1-5 TRBV7-3 - TGTGCCAGCTCTACGGGGGGACAGGGACGTCGGAGCAATCAGCCCCAGCATTTT CASSTGGQGRRSNQPQHF
- TRBJ1-2 TRBV19 - TGTGCCAGTAGTATAGATGGTGGGACACCCAATGGCTACACCTTC CASSIDGGTPNGYTF
TRBD1 TRBJ1-3 TRBV20-1 few TGCAGTGCAGGGGGCCGCGGGGCTGGAAACACCATATATTTT CSAGGRGAGNTIYF
- TRBJ1-2 TRBV28 few TGTGCCACCCATAATGGCTACACCTTC CATHNGYTF
- TRBJ1-5 TRBV15 - TGTGCCACCAGCAGAGACGGACCAAATAGCAATCAGCCCCAGCATTTT CATSRDGPNSNQPQHF
- TRBJ1-3 TRBV7-3 few TGTGCCAGCAGCTTAGAAAGGGGAAACACCATATATTTT CASSLERGNTIYF
- TRBJ1-1 TRBV18 - TGTGCCAGCTCACCATGGGGGTACACTGAAGCTTTCTTT CASSPWGYTEAFF
- TRBJ2-3 TRBV11-2 - TGTGCCAGCAGCTATAGCGGCGGCAGCACAGATACGCAGTATTTT CASSYSGGSTDTQYF
TRBD2 TRBJ2-3 TRBV27 - TGTGCCAGCAGTGGGACTAGCGGGGGGGGGGCAGATACGCAGTATTTT CASSGTSGGGADTQYF
- TRBJ2-2 TRBV11-3 few TGTGCCAGCTACCGGGGCACCGGGGAGCTGTTTTTT CASYRGTGELFF
- TRBJ1-1 TRBV29-1 - TGCAGCGTAGGAGACAGGCGGAACACTGAAGCTTTCTTT CSVGDRRNTEAFF
TRBD1 TRBJ2-2 TRBV6-5 once TGTGCCAGCAGTTCAGGGGACAGGGGGAGTTGGGGGGAGCTGTTTTTT CASSSGDRGSWGELFF
- TRBJ2-5 TRBV19 - TGTGCCAGTAGTTCGACCCAAGAGACCCAGTACTTC CASSSTQETQYF
TRBD1 TRBJ2-7 TRBV7-2 - TGTGCCAGCACCCTACGGAGCGGGACAGGGACCCACGAGCAGTACTTC CASTLRSGTGTHEQYF
- TRBJ1-2 TRBV20-1 few TGCAGTGCTAGAGTCGGGGCAGGGAATGGCTACACCTTC CSARVGAGNGYTF
TRBD1 TRBJ2-5 TRBV20-1 - TGCAGTGCTAGAGTGGACAGGGGGCGTGCAGAGACCCAGTACTTC CSARVDRGRAETQYF
- TRBJ2-1 TRBV19 - TGTGCCAGTAGTATTAGGGGGGGATTGGGCAATGAGCAGTTCTTC CASSIRGGLGNEQFF
- TRBJ2-1 TRBV27 - TGTGCCAGCAGCCCGGCCGGGGCGGACAATGAGCAGTTCTTC CASSPAGADNEQFF
- TRBJ2-3 TRBV20-1 - TGCAGTGCTAGAGATCCAGGGGGGGGCACAGATACGCAGTATTTT CSARDPGGGTDTQYF
- TRBJ2-5 TRBV20-1 - TGCAGTCCGTCGGGGTGGGGACGGGAGACCCAGTACTTC CSPSGWGRETQYF
- TRBJ1-6 TRBV20-1 few TGCAGTGCTAGACAGGGCAGCTCCTATAATTCACCCCTCCACTTT CSARQGSSYNSPLHF
- TRBJ1-4 TRBV6-1 - TGTGCCAGCAGTGAGGGGGTTGCAACTAATGAAAAACTGTTTTTT CASSEGVATNEKLFF
- TRBJ1-2 TRBV12-3/TRBV12-4 - TGTGCCAGCAGTCCAATGGGCGGAATTTATGGCTACACCTTC CASSPMGGIYGYTF
- TRBJ2-1 TRBV5-1 - TGCGCCAGCAGCCCCGGGACGTCGGGCAAGCAGTTCTTC CASSPGTSGKQFF
- TRBJ1-1 TRBV6-5 - TGTGCCAGCAGTTACGTATTGATTTCACAACCCACTGAAGCTTTCTTT CASSYVLISQPTEAFF
- TRBJ1-1 TRBV2 - TGTGCCAGCAGAGAACAGGGTGCTGAAGCTTTCTTT CASREQGAEAFF
TRBD1 TRBJ2-2 TRBV6-2/TRBV6-3 few TGTGCCAGCAACCAGGACAGGGTGGACACCGGGGAGCTGTTTTTT CASNQDRVDTGELFF
TRBD2 TRBJ2-1 TRBV11-3 - TGTGCCAGCAGCTTATTCCGGGGGGTTATGGAAGAGCAGTTCTTC CASSLFRGVMEEQFF
TRBD2 TRBJ2-1 TRBV5-1 - TGCGCCAGCCATATAGCGGGGGGGTCCTACAATGAGCAGTTCTTC CASHIAGGSYNEQFF
TRBD1 TRBJ1-5 TRBV12-3/TRBV12-4 - TGTGCCAGCAGTTTGGGGACAGTAGCAGTTCAGCCCCAGCATTTT CASSLGTVAVQPQHF
- TRBJ2-6 TRBV7-8 - TGTGCCAGCAGCTGGGGTGGGGCCAACGTCCTGACTTTC CASSWGGANVLTF